This TCR beta chain was recovered during a study of T cell responses to AZD1222 COVID-19 vaccine. Findings of the study overall: Nearly half of spike-specific TCRs reportedly go after variant regions that carry no mutations. White British people made up most donors, females outnumbered males, and clonal diversity was possibly underestimated.

Assay used: immunoSEQ multiplex PCR; TCRdb lists only in-frame clones, some missing. The repertoire has approximately 150,000 clones, roughly 90% of them found once; the top ten carry more than 3%. Whether given at about 4 or about 12 weeks, second doses were pooled. As regards this clone: Its antigen remains unknown.

The origin of this receptor is an adult who received the AZD1222 COVID-19 vaccine. The source material was peripheral blood, sampled 28 days after the second AZD1222 dose.

CDR3 amino acids: CASSLPLASPQFF. CDR3 DNA sequence: TGTGCCAGCAGCTTACCCCTGGCTAGCCCCCAGTTCTTC. J is TRBJ2-1 and V is TRBV7-2, with D perhaps TRBD2 (5 bases). Germline CDR1 and CDR2: SGHTA and FQGNSA. The CDR3 is 13 amino acids. Trimming stripped 2 bases from V and 13 bases from J, with 15 bases between.